This T cell receptor beta chain came from a study of T cell responses to AZD1222 COVID-19 vaccine. Whole-study findings and limits: Seropositivity was recorded at baseline in only a handful of AZD1222 recipients. Spike-specific TCRs gained breadth and depth after people received two AZD1222 doses.

Concerning this clone itself: The antigen remains unidentified.

Germline loops: CDR1 GTSNPN, CDR2 SVGIG (reference sequence). The CDR3 length is 16 residues. V was clipped by 4 bases and J by 2 bases; unmatched bases: 10. Method: immunoSEQ multiplex PCR; TCRdb's copy keeps in-frame clones and lacks some. The table shows approximately 100,000 clones, with about 94% occurring only once. The specimen comprised peripheral blood, sampled on day 0 of AZD1222 vaccination. The receptor's source is an adult in good health. V usage is TRBV30 and J usage is TRBJ2-7, with 11 bases lining up with TRBD2. The CDR3 here is CAWKGERLAGPYEQYF. In DNA form, the CDR3 reads TGTGCCTGGAAGGGGGAACGACTAGCGGGGCCCTACGAGCAGTACTTC.